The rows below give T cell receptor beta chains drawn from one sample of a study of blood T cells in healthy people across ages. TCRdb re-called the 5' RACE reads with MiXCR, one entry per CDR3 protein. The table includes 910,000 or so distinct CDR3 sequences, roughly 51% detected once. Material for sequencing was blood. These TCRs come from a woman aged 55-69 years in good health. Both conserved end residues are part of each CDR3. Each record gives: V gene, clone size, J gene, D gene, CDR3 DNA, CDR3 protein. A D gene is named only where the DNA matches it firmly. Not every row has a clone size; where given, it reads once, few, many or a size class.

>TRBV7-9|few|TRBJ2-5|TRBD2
TGTGCCAGCAGCACGGCGGGACTATTGGGAGAGCAGTACTTC
CASSTAGLLGEQYF
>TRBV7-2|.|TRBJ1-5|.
TGTGCCAGCAGCTTTGGACAGACTAGCAATCAGCCCCAGCATTTT
CASSFGQTSNQPQHF
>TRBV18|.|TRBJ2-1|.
TGTGCCAGCTCACAACGCGATGAGCAGTTCTTC
CASSQRDEQFF
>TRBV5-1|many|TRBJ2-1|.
TGCGCCAGCAGCTCTAGATCAGGGGATAATGAGCAGTTCTTC
CASSSRSGDNEQFF
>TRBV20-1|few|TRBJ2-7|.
TGCAGTGCTAGAGGTGGGCAGGGCGTCGCCTACGAGCAGTACTTC
CSARGGQGVAYEQYF
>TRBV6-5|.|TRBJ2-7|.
TGTGCCAGCAAGGGGGGCTTAGACAGCTCCTACGAGCAGTACTTC
CASKGGLDSSYEQYF
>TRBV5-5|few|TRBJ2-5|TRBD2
TGTGCCAGCAGTCAGGGAGCGGGACTTTATCAAGAGACCCAGTACTTC
CASSQGAGLYQETQYF
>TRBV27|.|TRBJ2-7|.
TGTGCCAGCAGTCACAGGGCCTTCGCTGCTTTAGGCGAGCAGTACTTC
CASSHRAFAALGEQYF
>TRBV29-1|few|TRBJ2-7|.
TGCAGCGTAGCCCGTGGGATCACCTACGAGCAGTACTTC
CSVARGITYEQYF
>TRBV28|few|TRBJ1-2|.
TGTGCCAGCAGTCAGCCCCCGGTCGAATCGGAAGGCTACACCTTC
CASSQPPVESEGYTF
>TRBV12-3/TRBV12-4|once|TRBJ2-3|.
TGTGCCAGCAGCTCTCGGGGAGACACCACAGATACGCAGTATTTT
CASSSRGDTTDTQYF
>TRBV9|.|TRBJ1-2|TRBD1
TGTGCCAGCAGCGTGGGACAGGGCGTTTCTGGCTACACCTTC
CASSVGQGVSGYTF
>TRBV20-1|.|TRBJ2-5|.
TGCAGTGCTGGGCAGCTTCCTCAAGAGACCCAGTACTTC
CSAGQLPQETQYF
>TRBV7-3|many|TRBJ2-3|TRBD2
TGTGCCAGCAGCTTAATGGCGCGGCTAGCGGGAGGGTCAGATACGCAGTATTTT
CASSLMARLAGGSDTQYF
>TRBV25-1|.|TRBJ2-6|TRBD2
TGTGCCAGCAGTGCAGCTAGCGGGAGGGCCTCTGGGGCCAACGTCCTGACTTTC
CASSAASGRASGANVLTF
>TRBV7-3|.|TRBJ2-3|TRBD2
TGTGCCAGCAGCTTAGGAGCGGGAGGGCCATCGGTCACATATACGCAGTATTTT
CASSLGAGGPSVTYTQYF
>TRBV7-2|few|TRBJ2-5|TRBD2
TGTGCCAGCAGCCCCTGGCTAGCGGGAGGAGAGACCCAGTACTTC
CASSPWLAGGETQYF
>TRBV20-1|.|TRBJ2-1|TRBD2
TGCAGTGCCCCTCCTAGCGGGGATTACAATGAGCAGTTCTTC
CSAPPSGDYNEQFF
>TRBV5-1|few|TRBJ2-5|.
TGCGCCAGCAGCTTGCGACCGGGACACACCCAAGAGACCCAGTACTTC
CASSLRPGHTQETQYF
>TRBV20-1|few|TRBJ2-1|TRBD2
TGCAGTGCTAGTACCGGGACTAGCGGGAGAAATGAGCAGTTCTTC
CSASTGTSGRNEQFF
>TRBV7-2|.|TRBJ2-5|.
TGTGCCAGCAGCCTCCGTCAGCAGGGGGGTCAAGAGACCCAGTACTTC
CASSLRQQGGQETQYF
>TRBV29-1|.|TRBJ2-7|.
TGCAGCGTTGAAACAGGCTACGAGCAGTACTTC
CSVETGYEQYF
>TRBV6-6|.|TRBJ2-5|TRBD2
TGTGCCAGCGAGGGAGGGCCGGGGGTTGAGGAGACCCAGTACTTC
CASEGGPGVEETQYF
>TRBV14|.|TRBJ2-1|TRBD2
TGTGCCAGCAGCCGCAATCTAGCGGGGGAGCAGTTCTTC
CASSRNLAGEQFF
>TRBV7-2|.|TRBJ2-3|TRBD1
TGTGCCAGCAGCTTTCGGACAGGGGCGGTCGCAGATACGCAGTATTTT
CASSFRTGAVADTQYF
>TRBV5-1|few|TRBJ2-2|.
TGCGCCAGCAGCTTGGCCGCGGCAGTTAACACCGGGGAGCTGTTTTTT
CASSLAAAVNTGELFF
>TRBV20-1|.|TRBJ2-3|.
TGCAGTGCGCAGAGTCGTCCTGGGTCGGCAGATACGCAGTATTTT
CSAQSRPGSADTQYF